This T cell receptor beta chain derives from a study of T cell changes during pregnancy in multiple sclerosis. The table came from immunoSEQ multiplex PCR; TCRdb's copy has only in-frame clones and leaves some out. The sample includes 35,000 to 50,000 clones, 75% to 90% seen only once; the top ten take approximately 5%. The CDR3 has 14 residues. V lost 3 bases and J lost 0, with 8 bases in between. Germline loops: CDR1 LNHDA, CDR2 SQIVND (reference sequence). This receptor was taken from a female donor in good health, enrolled as a control in a pregnancy study. Sequenced material: peripheral blood, taken in the second trimester of pregnancy. The V call is TRBV19, the J call TRBJ1-1, with no clear D. In DNA, the CDR3 is TGTGCCAGTAGTATGGCCGGAGTGAACACTGAAGCTTTCTTT. This translates into CASSMAGVNTEAFF.